A few counts support the clone carrying this T cell receptor beta chain. Its antigen is not identified. The CDR3 runs 14 residues. V shed 1 base and J shed 0 bases, with 6 bases lying between them. Germline CDR1 SGHRS, CDR2 YFSETQ. These data originate in a study of T-cell memory formation after mild COVID-19. Points from the study as a whole: Clones that contracted from day 15 to 85 were balanced CD4/CD8, while later expanders leaned CD4+.

One entry per CDR3 protein, called by TCRdb with MiXCR from the 5' RACE reads. The repertoire holds just under 350,000 distinct CDR3 sequences, with under 15% as singletons. V usage is TRBV5-1 and J usage is TRBJ2-3; D remains unclear. This sequence was found in a man in his late teens or twenties who had mild COVID-19 (a few samples of this study predate the infection). Cell type and time point are not known. Material for sequencing was PBMCs or a T cell subset sorted from them (not recorded which). The CDR3 region is CASSLRYSTDTQYF. In DNA form, the CDR3 reads TGCGCCAGCAGCTTGCGCTATAGCACAGATACGCAGTATTTT. Supplemented by reference TRBV5-1 and TRBJ2-3, the full variable domain reads KAGVTQTPRYLIKTRGQQVTLSCSPISGHRSVSWYQQTPGQGLQFLFEYFSETQRNKGNFPGRFSGRQFSNSRSEMNVSTLELGDSALYLCASSLRYSTDTQYFGPGTRLTVL.